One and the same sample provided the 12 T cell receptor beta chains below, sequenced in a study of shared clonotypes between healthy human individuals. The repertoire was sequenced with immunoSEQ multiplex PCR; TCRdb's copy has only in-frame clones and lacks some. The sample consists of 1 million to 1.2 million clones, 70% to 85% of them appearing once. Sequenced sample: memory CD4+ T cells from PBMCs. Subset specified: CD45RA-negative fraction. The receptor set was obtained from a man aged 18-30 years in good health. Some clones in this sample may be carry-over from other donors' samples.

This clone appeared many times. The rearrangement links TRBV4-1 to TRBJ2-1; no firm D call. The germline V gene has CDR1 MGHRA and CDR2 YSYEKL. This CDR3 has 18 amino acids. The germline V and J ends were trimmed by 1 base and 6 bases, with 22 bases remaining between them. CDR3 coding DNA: TGCGCCAGCAGCCAAGCTCTATATACCGTACGAGAGTCCAATGAGCAGTTCTTC. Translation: CASSQALYTVRESNEQFF.

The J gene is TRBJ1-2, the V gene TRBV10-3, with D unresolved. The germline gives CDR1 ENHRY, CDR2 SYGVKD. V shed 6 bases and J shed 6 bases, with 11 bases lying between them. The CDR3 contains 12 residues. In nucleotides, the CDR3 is TGTGCCATCAGGTCGTTCGGGGATGGCTACACCTTC. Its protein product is CAIRSFGDGYTF.

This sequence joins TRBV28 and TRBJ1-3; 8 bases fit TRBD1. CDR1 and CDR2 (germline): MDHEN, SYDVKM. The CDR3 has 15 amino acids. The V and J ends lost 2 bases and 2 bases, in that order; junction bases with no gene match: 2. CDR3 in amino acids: CASSLQQGAGNTIYF. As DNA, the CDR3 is TGTGCCAGCAGTTTACAACAGGGGGCTGGAAACACCATATATTTT.

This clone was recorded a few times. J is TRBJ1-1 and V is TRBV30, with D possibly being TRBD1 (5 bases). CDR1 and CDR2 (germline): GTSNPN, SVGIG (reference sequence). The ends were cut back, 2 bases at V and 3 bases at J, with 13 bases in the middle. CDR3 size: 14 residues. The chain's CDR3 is CAWSRGQFHTEAFF. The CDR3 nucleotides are TGTGCCTGGAGTAGGGGTCAGTTTCACACTGAAGCTTTCTTT.

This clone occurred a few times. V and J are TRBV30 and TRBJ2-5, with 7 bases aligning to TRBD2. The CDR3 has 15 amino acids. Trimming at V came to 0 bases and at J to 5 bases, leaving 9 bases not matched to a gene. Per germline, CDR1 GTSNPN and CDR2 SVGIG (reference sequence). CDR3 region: CAWSVGAGIRETQYF. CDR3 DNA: TGTGCCTGGAGTGTAGGAGCGGGAATTCGGGAGACCCAGTACTTC.

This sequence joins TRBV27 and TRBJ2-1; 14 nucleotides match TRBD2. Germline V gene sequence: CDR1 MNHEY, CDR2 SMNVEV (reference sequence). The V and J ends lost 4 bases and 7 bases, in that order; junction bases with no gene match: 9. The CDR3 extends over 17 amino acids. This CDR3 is CASSSRAGTSGRNEQFF. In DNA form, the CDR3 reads TGTGCCAGCAGTTCCCGCGCCGGGACTAGCGGGAGAAATGAGCAGTTCTTC.

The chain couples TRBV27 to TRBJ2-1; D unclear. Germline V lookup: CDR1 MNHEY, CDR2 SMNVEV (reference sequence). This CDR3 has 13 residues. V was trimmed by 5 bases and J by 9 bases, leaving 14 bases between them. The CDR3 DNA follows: TGTGCCAGCAGTCCGACGACGAAACGTGAGCAGTTCTTC. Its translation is CASSPTTKREQFF.

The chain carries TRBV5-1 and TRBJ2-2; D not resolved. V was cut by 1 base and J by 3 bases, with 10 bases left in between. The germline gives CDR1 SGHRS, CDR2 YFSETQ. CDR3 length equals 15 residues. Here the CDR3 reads CASSLPPPDTGELFF. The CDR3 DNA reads TGCGCCAGCAGCTTGCCCCCGCCGGACACCGGGGAGCTGTTTTTT.

In nucleotides, the CDR3 is TGTGCCAGCAGCTTGGGGGGGCTCACTGAAGCTTTCTTT. Amino acid sequence: CASSLGGLTEAFF. The chain joins TRBV7-6 to TRBJ1-1; possible D gene TRBD1, 6 bases. Trimming shortened V by 3 bases and J by 4 bases, and 9 bases separated the two germline ends. Germline V lookup: CDR1 SGHVS, CDR2 FNYEAQ. CDR3 length: 13 amino acids.

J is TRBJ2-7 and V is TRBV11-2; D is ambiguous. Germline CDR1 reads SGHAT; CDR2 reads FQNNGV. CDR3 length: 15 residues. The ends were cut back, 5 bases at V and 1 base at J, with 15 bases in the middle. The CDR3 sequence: CASSIGPDLSYEQYF. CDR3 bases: TGTGCCAGCAGCATCGGACCCGATCTTTCCTACGAGCAGTACTTC.

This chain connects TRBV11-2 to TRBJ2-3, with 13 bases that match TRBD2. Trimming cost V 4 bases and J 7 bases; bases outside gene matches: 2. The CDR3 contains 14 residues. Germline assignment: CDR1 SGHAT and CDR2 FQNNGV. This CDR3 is CASSWTSGSYTQYF. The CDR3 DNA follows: TGTGCCAGCAGCTGGACTAGCGGGAGTTATACGCAGTATTTT.

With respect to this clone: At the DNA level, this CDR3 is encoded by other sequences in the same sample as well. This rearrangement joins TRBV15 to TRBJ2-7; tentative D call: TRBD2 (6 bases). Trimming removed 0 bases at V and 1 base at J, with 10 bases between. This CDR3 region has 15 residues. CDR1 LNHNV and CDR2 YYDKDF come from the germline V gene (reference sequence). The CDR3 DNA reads TGTGCCACCAGCAGAGATTTAGGGACTTCCTACGAGCAGTACTTC. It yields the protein CATSRDLGTSYEQYF.